Described below is a single TCR beta chain sequence and its context. What it binds is unknown. This sample is part of a study of PD-1 blockade in classical Hodgkin lymphoma. General study results and limits: The authors excluded patients who started nivolumab under 1 year after ASCT. The origin of the repertoire differences remains undefined, with disease activity or prior therapy as possible causes. By C4D1, CD4+ diversity increased significantly, especially in complete responders.

The CDR3 covers 14 residues. V gave up 8 bases and J gave up 7 bases, with 17 bases separating them. Germline CDR1 MNHEY, CDR2 SMNVEV (reference sequence). Profiling relied on immunoSEQ multiplex PCR, and the TCRdb table lists in-frame clones only, not all of them. The sample lists tens of thousands of clones, about nine tenths occurring once. Time point given: cycle 4 day 1 (C4D1), after less than 7 weeks of nivolumab. All patients relapsed after autologous stem cell transplantation, and brentuximab vedotin exposure varied. Patients had relapsed/refractory classical Hodgkin lymphoma with complete response, partial response or progressive disease as best response.

The TCR comes from a human donor with classical Hodgkin lymphoma. This rearrangement joins TRBV27 to TRBJ1-4; tentatively, D is TRBD1 (5 bases). Sequenced material: peripheral blood mononuclear cells (PBMCs), taken before the fourth cycle of nivolumab. The CDR3 reads CASGIPRVGEKLFF. The DNA for the CDR3 is TGTGCCAGCGGCATTCCCAGGGTGGGTGAAAAACTGTTTTTT.